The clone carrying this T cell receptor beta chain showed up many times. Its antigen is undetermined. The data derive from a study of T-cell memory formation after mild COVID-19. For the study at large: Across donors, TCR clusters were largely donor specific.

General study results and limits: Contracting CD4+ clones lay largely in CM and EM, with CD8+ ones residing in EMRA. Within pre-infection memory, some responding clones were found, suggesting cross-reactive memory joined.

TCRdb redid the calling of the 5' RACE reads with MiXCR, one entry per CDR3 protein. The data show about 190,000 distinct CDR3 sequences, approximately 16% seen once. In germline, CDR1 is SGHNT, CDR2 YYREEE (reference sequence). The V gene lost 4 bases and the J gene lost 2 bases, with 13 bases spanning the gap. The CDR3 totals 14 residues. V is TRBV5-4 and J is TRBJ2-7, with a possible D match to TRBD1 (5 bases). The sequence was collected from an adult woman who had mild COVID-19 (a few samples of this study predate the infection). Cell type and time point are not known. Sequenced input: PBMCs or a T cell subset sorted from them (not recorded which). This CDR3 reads CASSIRAFPYEQYF. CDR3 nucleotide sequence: TGTGCCAGCAGCATCAGGGCTTTCCCCTACGAGCAGTACTTC.